These 7 T cell receptor beta chains were all obtained from the same sample, sequenced in a study of blood T cell repertoires in COVID-19. Assay: immunoSEQ multiplex PCR; the TCRdb copy retains only in-frame clones and omits some. The sample consists of under 300,000 clones, about nine tenths of them appearing once. The sample comprised PBMCs or T cells enriched from blood (not recorded which). Receptor source: a woman aged 35 to 49 who had recovered from COVID-19.

This clone was observed a few times. The rearrangement joins TRBV6-5 to TRBJ1-6; no definite D call. V was cut by 8 bases and J by 7 bases, with 15 bases left in between. This CDR3 is 14 amino acids long. The germline V gene has CDR1 MNHEY and CDR2 SVGAGI. CDR3 loop: CASRVTASNSPLHF. CDR3 nucleotide sequence: TGTGCCAGCCGGGTGACCGCGTCCAATTCACCCCTCCACTTT.

This chain links TRBV19 with TRBJ1-5, with TRBD1 as a possible D gene (6 bases). There are 16 residues in the CDR3. Trimming shortened V by 5 bases and J by 7 bases, and 21 bases separated the two germline ends. Germline CDR1 is LNHDA and CDR2 is SQIVND (reference sequence). CDR3 amino acids: CASSSYPTGRNQPQHF. As DNA, the CDR3 is TGTGCCAGTAGTTCCTATCCCACAGGGAGAAACCAGCCCCAGCATTTT.

The V call is TRBV9, the J call TRBJ1-2; 7 bases are a match to TRBD1. The trim removed 3 bases at V and 6 bases at J, leaving 11 bases unmatched. CDR3 length: 15 residues. Germline CDR1 reads SGDLS; CDR2 reads YYNGEE. The DNA for the CDR3 is TGTGCCAGCAGCGGAGAGGGAGACAGGGAGGATGGCTACACCTTC. Translation gives CASSGEGDREDGYTF.

The rearrangement joins TRBV7-9 to TRBJ1-1; D unclear. Per germline, CDR1 SEHNR and CDR2 FQNEAQ (reference sequence). Trimming took 0 bases from V and 6 from J, leaving 8 bases between them. The CDR3 runs to 13 residues. The CDR3 reads CASSLALRAEAFF. The CDR3 DNA sequence: TGTGCCAGCAGCTTAGCCCTTAGAGCTGAAGCTTTCTTT.

CDR3 nucleotide sequence: TGTGCCAGCAGTTGGGGACAAAGTGACACTGAAGCTTTCTTT. This encodes CASSWGQSDTEAFF. The rearrangement joins TRBV25-1 to TRBJ1-1, with D tentatively TRBD1 (6 bases). Trimming removed 5 bases from V and 3 bases from J, with 13 bases in between. This CDR3 has 14 residues. The germline CDR1 and CDR2 sequences are MGHDK and SYGVNS. The full variable domain, in which reference TRBV25-1 and TRBJ1-1 provide the parts outside the CDR3, is EADIYQTPRYLVIGTGKKITLECSQTMGHDKMYWYQQDPGMELHLIHYSYGVNSTEKGDLSSESTVSRIRTEHFPLTLESARPSHTSQYLCASSWGQSDTEAFFGQGTRLTVV.

V usage is TRBV3-1 (or the pseudogene TRBV3-2) and J usage is TRBJ2-5; unclear D gene. The CDR3 is 13 residues long. CDR1 is LGHDT, CDR2 YNNKEL, per germline (reference sequence). With 0 bases removed from V and 8 bases from J, the gap between germline ends came to 10 bases. The CDR3 bases are TGTGCCAGCAGCCAAGACAGGCGACCAACCCAGTACTTC. Protein sequence: CASSQDRRPTQYF.

The rearrangement uses TRBV20-1 and TRBJ2-7; TRBD2 matches 8 bases. Looked up from germline, CDR1 is DFQATT and CDR2 is SNEGSKA (reference sequence). The junction had 7 bases not matched to a gene; V was cut back by 3 bases and J by 0 bases. This CDR3 has 15 residues. DNA for the CDR3: TGCAGTGCTAGTTTGGGAGCGGGAGACTCCTACGAGCAGTACTTC. Encoded protein: CSASLGAGDSYEQYF.